This TCR beta chain was found in a study of shared clonotypes between healthy human individuals. General study findings and limits: Sampling involved blood alone; tissue repertoires likely differ. The naive CD4 repertoires of a few donors were compared, and roughly 5% of clonotypes were shared.

A deep-level run was used for the assay. An approximately 200 ng quantity of DNA, tens of thousands of T cell genomes, went into the sorted-subset replicate PCRs. Assay used: immunoSEQ multiplex PCR; TCRdb lists only in-frame clones, some missing. Here the sample spans millions of clones, about 92% being singletons. As concerns this clone: Its antigen is not identified.

The CDR3 runs 11 residues. V was trimmed by 1 base and J by 11 bases, leaving 9 bases between them. Germline V lookup: CDR1 SNHLY, CDR2 FYNNEI. V gene TRBV2 combines with J gene TRBJ2-7; either TRBD1 or TRBD2 may fit D (5 bases each). The sample consisted of naive CD4+ T cells sorted from blood. The subset denotes: CD45RA+ positively selected. This receptor was obtained from a young man in good health. The CDR3 nucleotides read TGTGCCAGCAGTGAAGAGGGACGGGAGTACTTC. This sequence encodes CASSEEGREYF. The full variable domain, in which reference TRBV2 and TRBJ2-7 provide the parts outside the CDR3, is EPEVTQTPSHQVTQMGQEVILRCVPISNHLYFYWYRQILGQKVEFLVSFYNNEISEKSEIFDDQFSVERPDGSNFTLKIRSTKLEDSAMYFCASSEEGREYFGPGTRLTVT.